Sequencing of this T cell receptor beta chain was carried out in a study of T cells in localized non-small cell lung cancer. Losses at the gene ends were 0 bases for V and 7 bases for J; bases not matched to a gene: 6. The CDR3 is 15 amino acids. Germline V gene data show CDR1 as SGDLS and CDR2 as YYNGEE. TCRdb's table, derived via immunoSEQ multiplex PCR, lists solely in-frame clones and lacks some. The table includes nearly 40,000 clones, more than 75% detected once. Points on this clone: Its antigen is unknown.

Study conclusions and caveats: Blood T cell density predicted longer survival; adjacent-lung clonality, shorter. One tumor region alone was sequenced, and heterogeneity therefore remains possible. Adjacent lung held a median around 60 of the top 100 tumor clones. Clonality peaked in uninvolved adjacent lung rather than tumor.

Sequenced here: peripheral blood, sampled before any cancer treatment. V is TRBV9 and J is TRBJ1-2; 10 positions match TRBD1. The receptor comes from a man between 18 and 50 years old with stage I lung adenocarcinoma. The DNA of the CDR3 is TGTGCCAGCAGCGTAGTGGGACAGGGGATCGGTGGCTACACCTTC. Its protein product is CASSVVGQGIGGYTF.